Listed here are 14 T cell receptor beta chains from one sample, sequenced in a study of blood T cell repertoires in COVID-19. The protocol was immunoSEQ multiplex PCR, while the TCRdb copy is restricted to in-frame clones and leaves out a portion. Of roughly 240,000 clones in the sample, 70% to 85% were seen once. Source material: peripheral blood. The receptors come from a man aged 35 to 55 who had recovered from COVID-19.

This clone was seen more than once but under ten times. The J gene is TRBJ2-3, the V gene TRBV7-2; TRBD2 aligns across 13 bases. J gave up 7 bases and V 0 bases, and 1 base lay outside the gene matches. Per the germline V gene, CDR1 is SGHTA and CDR2 is FQGNSA. The CDR3 length is 15 residues. The CDR3 DNA is TGTGCCAGCAGCTTAGCGGGGACTAGCGGGAATACGCAGTATTTT. Its translation is CASSLAGTSGNTQYF.

V usage is TRBV3-1 (or the pseudogene TRBV3-2) and J usage is TRBJ2-2, with 9 bases matching TRBD1. Looked up from germline, CDR1 is LGHDT and CDR2 is YNNKEL (reference sequence). The CDR3 is 17 residues long. The J segment lost 7 bases and the V segment lost 6 bases, leaving 15 bases of the junction unmatched. The CDR3 loop reads CASSQMAGQGLVGELFF. CDR3 in DNA: TGTGCCAGCAGTCAGATGGCGGGACAGGGATTAGTCGGGGAGCTGTTTTTT.

The CDR3 sequence: CASSPLAGGTDTQYF. The CDR3 coding sequence is TGTGCCAGCAGTCCACTAGCGGGAGGCACAGATACGCAGTATTTT. This chain links TRBV7-2 with TRBJ2-3; 11 positions agree with TRBD2. This CDR3 region has 15 residues. The germline gives CDR1 SGHTA, CDR2 FQGNSA. Trimming at V came to 6 bases and at J to 1 base, leaving 3 bases not matched to a gene.

The chain combines TRBV27 with TRBJ2-3; D may be TRBD2 (6 bases). V was clipped by 4 bases and J by 0 bases, with 11 bases between them. Germline values: CDR1 MNHEY, CDR2 SMNVEV (reference sequence). This CDR3 spans 15 amino acids. The CDR3 DNA reads TGTGCCAGCAGTTCGACGGGACTCAGCACAGATACGCAGTATTTT. It encodes CASSSTGLSTDTQYF.

The DNA of the CDR3 is TGTGCCAGCAGCTTAGGGACAGGGTGGTTGGAGACCCAGTACTTC. It yields the protein CASSLGTGWLETQYF. This chain uses TRBV7-2 with TRBJ2-5; 8 positions agree with TRBD1. The germline CDR1 and CDR2 sequences are SGHTA and FQGNSA. V was clipped by 1 base and J by 5 bases; unmatched bases: 6. The length of the CDR3 is 15 residues.

The rearrangement joins TRBV2 to TRBJ2-5, with D unclear. The CDR3 sequence is 12 residues long. Looked up from germline, CDR1 is SNHLY and CDR2 is FYNNEI. The V gene lost 8 bases and the J gene lost 5 bases, with 12 bases spanning the gap. The CDR3 bases are TGTGCCAGCTGCATACAGAGCGAGACCCAGTACTTC. This encodes CASCIQSETQYF. The variable domain in full, with the rest retrieved from reference TRBV2 and TRBJ2-5, is EPEVTQTPSHQVTQMGQEVILRCVPISNHLYFYWYRQILGQKVEFLVSFYNNEISEKSEIFDDQFSVERPDGSNFTLKIRSTKLEDSAMYFCASCIQSETQYFGPGTRLLVL.

The chain recombines TRBV30 with TRBJ1-6; 7 bases fit TRBD1. The CDR3 loop spans 12 amino acids. V gave up 4 bases and J gave up 9 bases; unmatched junction bases: 3. In germline, CDR1 is GTSNPN, CDR2 SVGIG (reference sequence). This chain's CDR3 is CAWNRGGSPLHF. CDR3 in DNA: TGTGCCTGGAACAGGGGCGGTTCACCCCTCCACTTT.

J is TRBJ2-7 and V is TRBV2; 8 bases align to TRBD1. Germline V gene data show CDR1 as SNHLY and CDR2 as FYNNEI. Losses at the gene ends were 1 base for V and 2 bases for J; bases not matched to a gene: 7. The CDR3 runs to 16 residues. CDR3 sequence (DNA): TGTGCCAGCAGTGAAGGGCCCGCGACAGGGGCCTACGAGCAGTACTTC. Its protein product is CASSEGPATGAYEQYF.

The V gene is TRBV11-2, the J gene TRBJ1-2; 8 bases map to TRBD1. Germline-derived CDR1 and CDR2 are SGHAT and FQNNGV. The CDR3 is made up of 16 amino acids. With V trimmed by 4 bases and J by 0 bases, 7 bases remained unmatched. The CDR3 loop reads CASSSLPGGANYGYTF. The CDR3 coding sequence is TGTGCCAGCAGCTCACTCCCAGGGGGCGCTAACTATGGCTACACCTTC.

Concerning this clone itself: Other DNA variants within this sample encode the same CDR3. The chain joins TRBV27 to TRBJ1-6; D call uncertain. Germline V gives CDR1 MNHEY, CDR2 SMNVEV (reference sequence). The CDR3 has 12 residues. V gave up 5 bases and J gave up 9 bases, with 8 bases separating them. CDR3 region: CASSPPGSPLHF. The DNA of the CDR3 is TGTGCCAGCAGTCCGCCGGGTTCACCCCTCCACTTT.

The chain employs TRBV27 and TRBJ1-4; TRBD1 matches at 7 bases. The junction had 11 bases not matched to a gene; V was cut back by 4 bases and J by 3 bases. The germline CDR1 and CDR2 sequences are MNHEY and SMNVEV (reference sequence). This CDR3 comprises 17 residues. The chain's CDR3 is CASSYHRGLGANEKLFF. In DNA, the CDR3 is TGTGCCAGCAGTTACCACAGGGGTCTGGGGGCTAATGAAAAACTGTTTTTT.

The chain recombines TRBV6-7 with TRBJ1-4, with TRBD1 matching 11 bases. TRBV6-7 is reported as an ORF; its role is uncertain. The CDR3 has 19 residues. The J segment lost 2 bases and the V segment lost 8 bases, leaving 16 bases of the junction unmatched. The CDR3 sequence: CASVRNRDRGVSTNEKLFF. The CDR3 coding sequence is TGTGCCAGCGTACGAAATCGGGACAGGGGGGTATCGACTAATGAAAAACTGTTTTTT.

This chain joins TRBV19 and TRBJ2-7; the match to TRBD1 covers 11 bases. This CDR3 region has 17 residues. The ends lost 0 bases at V and 2 bases at J; junction bases unmatched: 6. Germline V gives CDR1 LNHDA, CDR2 SQIVND (reference sequence). The CDR3 protein is CASSIDLRTGGTYEQYF. CDR3 sequence (DNA): TGTGCCAGTAGTATAGATTTAAGGACAGGGGGCACCTACGAGCAGTACTTC.

The chain employs TRBV2 and TRBJ2-7; 11 bases agree with TRBD2. From germline, CDR1 is SNHLY and CDR2 FYNNEI. The CDR3 has 13 residues. J was trimmed by 5 bases and V by 8 bases; bases with no gene match: 5. The CDR3 DNA sequence: TGTGCCAGCGGACCGGGACTAGCGGACGAGCAGTACTTC. It is translated as CASGPGLADEQYF.